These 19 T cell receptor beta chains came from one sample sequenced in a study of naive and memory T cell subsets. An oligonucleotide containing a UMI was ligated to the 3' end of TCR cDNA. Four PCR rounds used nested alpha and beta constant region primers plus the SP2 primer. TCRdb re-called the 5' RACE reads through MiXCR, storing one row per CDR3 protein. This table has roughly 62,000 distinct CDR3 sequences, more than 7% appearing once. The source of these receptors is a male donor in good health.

The CDR3 sequence is CASRRNPTQEIFTDTQYF. CDR3 coding DNA: TGTGCCAGCAGACGTAACCCAACACAAGAGATTTTCACAGATACGCAGTATTTT. The V and J genes are TRBV11-2 and TRBJ2-3, with D unresolved. The length of the CDR3 is 18 residues. V was cut by 6 bases and J by 2 bases, with 24 bases left in between. The germline gives CDR1 SGHAT, CDR2 FQNNGV. The entire variable domain, with the rest obtained from reference TRBV11-2 and TRBJ2-3, is as follows: EAGVAQSPRYKIIEKRQSVAFWCNPISGHATLYWYQQILGQGPKLLIQFQNNGVVDDSQLPKDRFSAERLKGVDSTLKIQPAKLEDSAVYLCASRRNPTQEIFTDTQYFGPGTRLTVL.

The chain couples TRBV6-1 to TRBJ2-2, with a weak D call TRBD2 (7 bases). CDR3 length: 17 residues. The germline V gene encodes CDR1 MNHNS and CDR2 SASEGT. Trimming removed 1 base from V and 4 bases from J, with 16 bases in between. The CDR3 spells CASSEGAGHSVTGELFF. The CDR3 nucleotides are TGTGCCAGCAGTGAAGGAGCGGGACACTCCGTCACCGGGGAGCTGTTTTTT.

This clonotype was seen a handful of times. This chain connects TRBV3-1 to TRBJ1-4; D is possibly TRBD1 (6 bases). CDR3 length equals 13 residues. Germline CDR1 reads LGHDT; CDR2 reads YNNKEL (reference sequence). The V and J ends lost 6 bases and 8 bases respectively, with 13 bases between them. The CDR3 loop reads CASRDSTGEKLFF. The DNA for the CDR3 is TGTGCCAGCAGGGACAGTACCGGCGAAAAACTGTTTTTT.

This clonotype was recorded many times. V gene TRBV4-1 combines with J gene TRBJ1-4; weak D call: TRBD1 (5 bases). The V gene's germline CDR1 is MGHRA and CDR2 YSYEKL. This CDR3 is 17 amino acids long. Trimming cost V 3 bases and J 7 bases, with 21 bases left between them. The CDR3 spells CASSHPAFGGVGEKLFF. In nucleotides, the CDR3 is TGCGCCAGCAGCCACCCCGCCTTCGGGGGAGTCGGTGAAAAACTGTTTTTT.

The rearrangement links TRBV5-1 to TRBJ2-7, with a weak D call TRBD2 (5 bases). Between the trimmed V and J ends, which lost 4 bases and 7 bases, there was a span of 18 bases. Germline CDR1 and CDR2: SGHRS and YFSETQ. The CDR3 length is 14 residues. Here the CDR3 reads CASSPYGGTREQYF. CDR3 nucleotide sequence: TGCGCCAGCAGCCCTTACGGAGGTACTAGGGAGCAGTACTTC. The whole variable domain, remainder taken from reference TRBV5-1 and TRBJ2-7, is KAGVTQTPRYLIKTRGQQVTLSCSPISGHRSVSWYQQTPGQGLQFLFEYFSETQRNKGNFPGRFSGRQFSNSRSEMNVSTLELGDSALYLCASSPYGGTREQYFGPGTRLTVT.

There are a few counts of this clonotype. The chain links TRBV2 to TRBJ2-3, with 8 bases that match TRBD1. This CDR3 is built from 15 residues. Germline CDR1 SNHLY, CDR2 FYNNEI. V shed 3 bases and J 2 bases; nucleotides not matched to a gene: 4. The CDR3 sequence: CASSDPDRDTDTQYF. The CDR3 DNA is TGTGCCAGCAGTGATCCGGACAGGGACACAGATACGCAGTATTTT.

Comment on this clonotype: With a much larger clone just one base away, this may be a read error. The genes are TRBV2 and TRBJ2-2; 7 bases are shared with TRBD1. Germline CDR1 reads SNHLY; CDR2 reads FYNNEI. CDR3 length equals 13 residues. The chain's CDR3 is CTSRDRNTGELFF. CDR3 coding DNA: TGTACCAGCAGGGACAGGAACACCGGGGAGCTGTTTTTT.

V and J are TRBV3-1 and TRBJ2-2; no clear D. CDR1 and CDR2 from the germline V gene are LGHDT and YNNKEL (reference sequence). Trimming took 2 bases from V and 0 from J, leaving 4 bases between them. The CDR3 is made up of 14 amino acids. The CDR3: CASSQTANTGELFF. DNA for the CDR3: TGTGCCAGCAGCCAAACAGCGAACACCGGGGAGCTGTTTTTT.

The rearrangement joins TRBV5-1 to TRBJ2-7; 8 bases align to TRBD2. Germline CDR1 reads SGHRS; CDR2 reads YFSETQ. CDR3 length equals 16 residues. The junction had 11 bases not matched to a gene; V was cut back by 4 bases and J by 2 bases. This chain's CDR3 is CASSARPTSVTYEQYF. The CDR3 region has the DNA TGCGCCAGCAGCGCCCGCCCGACTAGCGTTACCTACGAGCAGTACTTC. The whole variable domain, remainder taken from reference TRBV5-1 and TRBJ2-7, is KAGVTQTPRYLIKTRGQQVTLSCSPISGHRSVSWYQQTPGQGLQFLFEYFSETQRNKGNFPGRFSGRQFSNSRSEMNVSTLELGDSALYLCASSARPTSVTYEQYFGPGTRLTVT.

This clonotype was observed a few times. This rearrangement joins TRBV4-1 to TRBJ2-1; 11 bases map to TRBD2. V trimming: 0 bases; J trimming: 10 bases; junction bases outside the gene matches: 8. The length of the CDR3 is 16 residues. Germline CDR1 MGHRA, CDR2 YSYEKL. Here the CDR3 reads CASSQELAGGRGEQFF. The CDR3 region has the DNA TGCGCCAGCAGCCAAGAATTAGCGGGGGGGCGCGGCGAGCAGTTCTTC.

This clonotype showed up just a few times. CDR3 loop: CSVKTENWETQYF. The CDR3 DNA follows: TGCAGCGTAAAAACAGAAAATTGGGAGACCCAGTACTTC. This chain joins TRBV29-1 and TRBJ2-5; D not resolved. Trimming took off 6 bases at V and 5 bases at J, with 16 bases between the two ends. The germline gives CDR1 SQVTM, CDR2 ANQGSEA. The CDR3 is 13 amino acids.

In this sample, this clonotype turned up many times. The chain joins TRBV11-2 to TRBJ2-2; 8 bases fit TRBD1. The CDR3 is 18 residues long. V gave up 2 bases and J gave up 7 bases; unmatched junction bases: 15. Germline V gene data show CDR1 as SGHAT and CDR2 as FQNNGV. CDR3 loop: CASSLRLAPTGAGGELFF. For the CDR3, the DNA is TGTGCCAGCAGCTTAAGATTGGCACCGACAGGGGCTGGCGGGGAGCTGTTTTTT.

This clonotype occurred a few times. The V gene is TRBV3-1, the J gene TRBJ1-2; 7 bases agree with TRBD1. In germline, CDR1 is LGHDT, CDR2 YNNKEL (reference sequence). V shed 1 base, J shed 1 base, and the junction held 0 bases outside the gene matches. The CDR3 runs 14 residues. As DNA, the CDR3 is TGTGCCAGCAGCCAAGGACAGGGTAACTATGGCTACACCTTC. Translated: CASSQGQGNYGYTF. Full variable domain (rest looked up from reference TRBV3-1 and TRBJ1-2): DTAVSQTPKYLVTQMGNDKSIKCEQNLGHDTMYWYKQDSKKFLKIMFSYNNKELIINETVPNRFSPKSPDKAHLNLHINSLELGDSAVYFCASSQGQGNYGYTFGSGTRLTVV.

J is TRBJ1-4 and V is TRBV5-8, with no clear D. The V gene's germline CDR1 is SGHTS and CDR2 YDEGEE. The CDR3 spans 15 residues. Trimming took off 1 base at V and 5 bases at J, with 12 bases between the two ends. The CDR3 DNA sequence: TGTGCCAGCAGCTTGCCGGGAATGAGGAATGAAAAACTGTTTTTT. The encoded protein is CASSLPGMRNEKLFF.

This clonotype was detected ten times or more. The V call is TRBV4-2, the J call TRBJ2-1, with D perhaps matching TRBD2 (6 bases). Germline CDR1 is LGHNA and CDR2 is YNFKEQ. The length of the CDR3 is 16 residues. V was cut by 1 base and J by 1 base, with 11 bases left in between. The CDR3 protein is CASSQVSSGSYNEQFF. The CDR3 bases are TGTGCCAGCAGCCAAGTTTCCAGCGGGTCCTACAATGAGCAGTTCTTC.

The CDR3 nucleotides read TGTGCCAGCAGCCAAAGAGGGATATCCACAGATACGCAGTATTTT. It specifies CASSQRGISTDTQYF. This sequence joins TRBV3-1 and TRBJ2-3, with D possibly being TRBD2 (5 bases). The CDR3 covers 15 residues. The germline CDR1 and CDR2 sequences are LGHDT and YNNKEL (reference sequence). V was cut by 2 bases and J by 2 bases, with 11 bases left in between.

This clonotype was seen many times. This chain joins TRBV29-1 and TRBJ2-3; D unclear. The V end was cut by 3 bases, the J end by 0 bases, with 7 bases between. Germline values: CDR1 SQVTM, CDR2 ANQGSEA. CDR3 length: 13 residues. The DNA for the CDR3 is TGCAGCGTTGAGGGGTCGAGCACAGATACGCAGTATTTT. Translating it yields CSVEGSSTDTQYF.

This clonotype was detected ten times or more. For the CDR3, the DNA is TGTGCCAGCAGCTCCAACGGGCAAACTAATGAAAAACTGTTTTTT. Protein: CASSSNGQTNEKLFF. The chain combines TRBV6-2 or TRBV6-3 with TRBJ1-4; D remains unclear. Per germline, CDR1 MNHEY and CDR2 SVGEGT. The CDR3 spans 15 residues. The V end lost 6 bases, the J end lost 1 base, and 12 bases lay between the germline ends.

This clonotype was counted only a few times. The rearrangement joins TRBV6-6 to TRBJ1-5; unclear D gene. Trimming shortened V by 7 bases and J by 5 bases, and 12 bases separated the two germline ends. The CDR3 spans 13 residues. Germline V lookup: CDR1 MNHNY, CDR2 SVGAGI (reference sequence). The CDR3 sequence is CASMSRVDQPQHF. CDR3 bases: TGTGCCAGCATGAGTAGGGTGGATCAGCCCCAGCATTTT.